Each of the 30 T cell receptor beta chains below was sequenced from the same sample in a study of regulatory T cells in long-lasting Graves disease. The time point is: newly diagnosed GD, antithyroid drugs for less than 3 months. PBMC RNA was the source of the TCR library. Building the TCR beta libraries relied on iRepertoire HTBI primers, and CDR3 regions underwent Arm-PCR. TCRdb re-derived calls from the multiplex PCR reads in MiXCR, one entry per CDR3 protein. The sample has roughly 420,000 distinct CDR3 sequences, roughly a sixth seen once. The sequences come from peripheral blood mononuclear cells (PBMCs), collected at new diagnosis, from a patient treated with antithyroid drugs. Source of these receptors: a female donor with Graves disease.

This clonotype was observed a few times. V is TRBV11-1 and J is TRBJ2-7, with TRBD1 matching over 8 bases. This CDR3 has 14 residues. Losses at the gene ends were 6 bases for V and 5 bases for J; bases not matched to a gene: 9. The germline CDR1 and CDR2 sequences are SGHAT and FQDESV (reference sequence). CDR3 in DNA: TGTGCCAGCAGTGCCCAGGGGGCTGGGAACGAGCAGTACTTC. Translation gives CASSAQGAGNEQYF.

This clonotype has a count of ten or more. The rearrangement uses TRBV28 and TRBJ2-5, with 7 bases aligning to TRBD2. The V and J ends lost 3 bases and 0 bases, in that order; junction bases with no gene match: 4. Germline V gene data show CDR1 as MDHEN and CDR2 as SYDVKM. The CDR3 is 15 amino acids. CDR3 region: CASSFFTSDQETQYF. The CDR3 nucleotides are TGTGCCAGCAGTTTTTTCACTAGCGACCAAGAGACCCAGTACTTC.

This clonotype came up a few times. The rearrangement links TRBV27 to TRBJ1-4; D is undetermined. Deletions cut 6 bases from V and 3 bases from J, with 11 bases between. CDR1 and CDR2 (germline): MNHEY, SMNVEV (reference sequence). The CDR3 extends over 14 amino acids. Here the CDR3 DNA reads TGTGCCAGCAGGCGTGGAGTTCCTAATGAAAAACTGTTTTTT. This translates into CASRRGVPNEKLFF.

This clonotype came up many times. The chain is built from TRBV7-2 and TRBJ1-2, with D hard to call. The V gene's germline CDR1 is SGHTA and CDR2 FQGNSA. The CDR3 is made up of 14 amino acids. Between the trimmed V and J ends, which lost 1 base and 1 base, there was a span of 7 bases. In nucleotides, the CDR3 is TGTGCCAGCAGCTTAGGATTTGTTAACTATGGCTACACCTTC. It yields the protein CASSLGFVNYGYTF.

This clonotype appeared many times. The chain uses TRBV6-5 and TRBJ2-7, with 11 bases identical to TRBD2. The CDR3 spans 15 residues. The germline V gene encodes CDR1 MNHEY and CDR2 SVGAGI. The V segment lost 2 bases and the J segment 4 bases; nucleotides outside the gene matches: 4. CDR3 sequence: CASSYDLAGGYEQYF. The DNA for the CDR3 is TGTGCCAGCAGTTACGATCTAGCGGGGGGATACGAGCAGTACTTC.

Points on this clonotype: Since a far larger clone is one base different, this is likely a read error. This chain's CDR3 is CASSPQLGGGGTQYF. CDR3 in DNA: TGTGCCAGCAGCCCCCAGCTTGGGGGCGGAGGGACCCAGTACTTC. The chain uses TRBV3-1 and TRBJ2-3; maybe TRBD1 (6 bases). TRBJ2-5 explains the end of the DNA better; the J call may be wrong. Germline V gene lookup returns CDR1 LGHDT and CDR2 YNNKEL (reference sequence). The CDR3 runs to 15 residues.

Only a few counts were recorded for this clonotype. This chain joins TRBV3-1 and TRBJ2-4; D tentatively fits TRBD1 or TRBD2 (5 bases each). V was pared by 4 bases and J by 0 bases, with 16 bases between. The CDR3 consists of 17 residues. Per the germline V gene, CDR1 is LGHDT and CDR2 is YNNKEL (reference sequence). In DNA, the CDR3 is TGTGCCAGCAGCCTTTCCGGGACCCAACTAGCCAAAAACATTCAGTACTTC. It specifies CASSLSGTQLAKNIQYF.

At least ten counts were recorded for this clonotype. The genes are TRBV12-3 or TRBV12-4 and TRBJ2-1; D not resolved. Trimming shortened V by 1 base and J by 6 bases, and 4 bases separated the two germline ends. This CDR3 is 12 amino acids long. The CDR3 nucleotides are TGTGCCAGCAGTTTAGGGACCAATGAGCAGTTCTTC. As protein: CASSLGTNEQFF.

This clonotype was counted only a few times. V usage is TRBV7-2 and J usage is TRBJ2-4; D gene uncertain. The J call is doubtful: the DNA matches TRBJ2-5 better. The CDR3 is 15 residues long. Germline V CDR1 and CDR2: SGHTA, FQGNSA. The CDR3 coding sequence is TGTGCCAGCAGCTTAGCGGCGAATAGAGCTGAGACCCAGTACTTC. Translated, it gives CASSLAANRAETQYF.

This clonotype was recorded many times. The chain is built from TRBV27 and TRBJ2-1; 8 bases agree with TRBD1. V was clipped by 8 bases and J by 2 bases; unmatched bases: 8. Germline V gene data show CDR1 as MNHEY and CDR2 as SMNVEV (reference sequence). The CDR3 is made up of 15 amino acids. Here the CDR3 reads CASGSWTGTYNEQFF. CDR3 DNA: TGTGCCAGCGGAAGTTGGACAGGGACCTACAATGAGCAGTTCTTC.

This clonotype was observed a few times. The J gene is TRBJ1-1, the V gene TRBV6-2 or TRBV6-3; no clear D gene. The germline CDR1 and CDR2 sequences are MNHEY and SVGEGT. The CDR3 spans 13 residues. The germline V and J ends were trimmed by 5 bases and 1 base, with 8 bases remaining between them. The chain's CDR3 is CASSETTNTEAFF. DNA for the CDR3: TGTGCCAGCAGTGAAACAACGAACACTGAAGCTTTCTTT.

The chain recombines TRBV7-6 with TRBJ2-3, with 13 bases identical to TRBD2. The junction had 2 bases not matched to a gene; V was cut back by 4 bases and J by 4 bases. The CDR3 loop spans 15 amino acids. Germline lookup yields CDR1 SGHVS and CDR2 FNYEAQ. CDR3 bases: TGTGCCAGCAGCTGGACTAGCGGGAGTTCAGATACGCAGTATTTT. This gives the protein CASSWTSGSSDTQYF. Complete variable domain (other parts from reference TRBV7-6 and TRBJ2-3): GAGVSQSPRYKVTKRGQDVALRCDPISGHVSLYWYRQALGQGPEFLTYFNYEAQQDKSGLPNDRFSAERPEGSISTLTIQRTEQRDSAMYRCASSWTSGSSDTQYFGPGTRLTVL.

This clonotype was detected many times. The rearrangement links TRBV3-1 to TRBJ2-7, with 12 bases aligning to TRBD1. The CDR3 loop spans 18 amino acids. The ends lost 4 bases at V and 2 bases at J; junction bases unmatched: 12. Germline V lookup: CDR1 LGHDT, CDR2 YNNKEL (reference sequence). The DNA for the CDR3 is TGTGCCAGCAGCCTAATTCCCGGGACAGGGGGCCTTACCTACGAGCAGTACTTC. It is translated as CASSLIPGTGGLTYEQYF.

This clonotype appeared many times. The gene calls are TRBV4-1 and TRBJ1-4; D might be TRBD1 (6 bases). Per the germline V gene, CDR1 is MGHRA and CDR2 is YSYEKL. V was pared by 3 bases and J by 7 bases, with 18 bases between. CDR3 length: 16 residues. CDR3 sequence reads: CASSHTGAALGEKLFF. CDR3 in DNA: TGCGCCAGCAGCCATACGGGGGCGGCCCTTGGTGAAAAACTGTTTTTT.

On this clonotype: Being one base from a much bigger clone, this may be a read error. This chain connects TRBV9 to TRBJ2-1; 7 nucleotides line up with TRBD2. The CDR3 runs 15 residues. CDR1 is SGDLS and CDR2 is YYNGEE in the germline V gene. The CDR3 DNA follows: TGTGTCAGCAGCGTAGGGTCTAGCGGTGCCAATGAGCAGTTCTTC. Its translation is CVSSVGSSGANEQFF.

This clonotype was seen repeatedly, ten times or more. The DNA of the CDR3 is TGTGCCAGCAGACCCAGACTGCCCTCGGACACCGGGGAGCTGTTTTTT. It specifies CASRPRLPSDTGELFF. The chain combines TRBV6-2 or TRBV6-3 with TRBJ2-2; D remains ambiguous. This CDR3 is built from 16 residues. V gave up 6 bases and J gave up 3 bases, with 17 bases separating them. CDR1 is MNHEY and CDR2 is SVGEGT in the germline V gene.

This clonotype was found many times. The chain uses TRBV28 and TRBJ2-1; D unclear. The V and J ends lost 1 base and 11 bases respectively, with 21 bases between them. From germline, CDR1 is MDHEN and CDR2 SYDVKM. CDR3 size: 16 residues. The CDR3 DNA follows: TGTGCCAGCAGTTTATCACCGGGTGGCCTTGAACTAAAGCAGTTCTTC. It codes for CASSLSPGGLELKQFF.

This clonotype has at least ten counts. The genes are TRBV5-1 and TRBJ2-1; D perhaps matches TRBD2 (5 bases). This CDR3 region has 13 residues. V shed 5 bases and J shed 0 bases, with 6 bases lying between them. Germline V gene lookup returns CDR1 SGHRS and CDR2 YFSETQ. CDR3 sequence: CASRTNSYNEQFF. The CDR3 nucleotides read TGCGCCAGCAGGACTAACTCCTACAATGAGCAGTTCTTC.

This clonotype was detected ten times or more. This sequence joins TRBV10-3 and TRBJ1-4; D is undetermined. This CDR3 has 17 residues. The germline CDR1 and CDR2 sequences are ENHRY and SYGVKD. Trimming left V 2 bases short and J 0 bases short, with 13 bases between. The CDR3 protein is CAISERTGDTTNEKLFF. CDR3 in DNA: TGTGCCATCAGTGAGCGCACTGGAGACACAACTAATGAAAAACTGTTTTTT.

Notes on this clonotype: This may come from a read error, since a much larger clone is one base off. This chain joins TRBV6-2 or TRBV6-3 and TRBJ1-1, with D possibly being TRBD1 (6 bases). With 3 bases removed from V and 0 bases from J, the gap between germline ends came to 14 bases. The CDR3 extends over 16 amino acids. CDR1 and CDR2 (germline): MNHEY, SVGEGT. CDR3 region: CASSYLGQGLNTEAFF. The CDR3 DNA follows: TGTGCCAGCAGTTATCTCGGCCAGGGGTTGAACACTGAAGCTTTCTTT.

This clonotype was seen only a few times. The conserved final phenylalanine or tryptophan is absent from the CDR3, which likely points to a read error. This chain uses TRBV6-1 with TRBJ2-7; D ambiguous. Looked up from germline, CDR1 is MNHNS and CDR2 is SASEGT. This CDR3 contains 12 residues. V was trimmed by 4 bases and J by 3 bases, leaving 7 bases between them. This chain's CDR3 is CASSGSNYEQYL. The CDR3 coding sequence is TGTGCCAGCAGTGGGTCCAACTACGAGCAGTACCTC.

In this sample, this clonotype turned up many times. V gene TRBV2 combines with J gene TRBJ2-5; D uncertain. This CDR3 is 13 amino acids long. Germline CDR1 reads SNHLY; CDR2 reads FYNNEI. Trimming shortened V by 4 bases and J by 5 bases, and 11 bases separated the two germline ends. The chain's CDR3 is CASSVYSWETQYF. The CDR3 region has the DNA TGTGCCAGCAGTGTCTATAGCTGGGAGACCCAGTACTTC.

The chain uses TRBV20-1 and TRBJ2-7; TRBD2 matches at 7 bases. The CDR3 loop spans 13 amino acids. V shed 5 bases, J shed 5 bases, and the junction held 9 bases outside the gene matches. The germline V gene encodes CDR1 DFQATT and CDR2 SNEGSKA (reference sequence). CDR3 residues: CSACDGGSDEQYF. The DNA for the CDR3 is TGCAGTGCTTGCGACGGGGGGTCGGACGAGCAGTACTTC.

A word on this clonotype: This sequence is one base from a far larger clone and is likely a read error. V gene TRBV7-9 combines with J gene TRBJ2-3; weak D call: TRBD2 (6 bases). The V end was cut by 2 bases, the J end by 0 bases, with 12 bases between. This CDR3 spans 16 amino acids. The germline V gene has CDR1 SEHNR and CDR2 FQNEAQ (reference sequence). The CDR3: CASSLRRDPSTDTQYF. The CDR3 region has the DNA TGTGCCAGCAGCTTAAGGAGGGACCCTAGCACAGATACGCAGTATTTT.

This clonotype was counted ten times or more. The chain links TRBV20-1 to TRBJ1-2; D remains unclear. Looked up from germline, CDR1 is DFQATT and CDR2 is SNEGSKA (reference sequence). CDR3 length: 15 amino acids. Trimming removed 2 bases from V and 3 bases from J, with 16 bases in between. The CDR3 nucleotides are TGCAGTGCTAGACCCCCCGGCGGCAGACACTATGGCTACACCTTC. As protein: CSARPPGGRHYGYTF.

This clonotype was recorded a few times. V is TRBV5-1 and J is TRBJ2-3; D is perhaps TRBD2 (6 bases). With 3 bases removed from V and 0 bases from J, the gap between germline ends came to 14 bases. The germline gives CDR1 SGHRS, CDR2 YFSETQ. This CDR3 region has 16 residues. In nucleotides, the CDR3 is TGCGCCAGCAGCTCCGTAGCGGCCGGTAGCACAGATACGCAGTATTTT. The encoded protein is CASSSVAAGSTDTQYF. The entire variable domain, with the rest obtained from reference TRBV5-1 and TRBJ2-3, is as follows: KAGVTQTPRYLIKTRGQQVTLSCSPISGHRSVSWYQQTPGQGLQFLFEYFSETQRNKGNFPGRFSGRQFSNSRSEMNVSTLELGDSALYLCASSSVAAGSTDTQYFGPGTRLTVL.

This clonotype has only a few counts. V gene TRBV20-1 combines with J gene TRBJ2-1; D gene unclear. V dropped 5 bases and J dropped 0 bases, with 17 bases sitting between them. Germline V gene data show CDR1 as DFQATT and CDR2 as SNEGSKA (reference sequence). This CDR3 has 16 residues. CDR3 in amino acids: CSAPAISASSYNEQFF. In DNA form, the CDR3 reads TGCAGTGCTCCGGCCATCTCTGCGAGCTCCTACAATGAGCAGTTCTTC.

This clonotype came up many times. The chain recombines TRBV7-2 with TRBJ2-3; perhaps TRBD2 as D (6 bases). V was cut by 5 bases and J by 4 bases, with 13 bases left in between. Germline CDR1 and CDR2: SGHTA and FQGNSA. The CDR3 spans 14 residues. The CDR3 here is CASSHRLVADTQYF. Here the CDR3 DNA reads TGTGCCAGCAGCCACCGACTAGTCGCAGATACGCAGTATTTT.

This clonotype was seen ten or more times. DNA for the CDR3: TGTGCCAGCAGCACCGGGACAGGGAGGCCAGATACGCAGTATTTT. Protein: CASSTGTGRPDTQYF. The chain has TRBV12-3 or TRBV12-4 and TRBJ2-3, with 9 bases that match TRBD1. V was pared by 6 bases and J by 4 bases, with 8 bases of the junction left unmatched. CDR3 length: 15 amino acids.

There are a few counts of this clonotype. Given a far larger clone just one base away, this is likely a sequencing read error. The gene calls are TRBV7-2 and TRBJ2-5, with 8 bases aligning to TRBD1. Germline V lookup: CDR1 SGHTA, CDR2 FQGNSA. The CDR3 is made up of 15 amino acids. The DNA for the CDR3 is TGTGCCTGCAGCTTAGGAGGACAGGGAGGAGAGACCCAGTACTTC. This encodes CACSLGGQGGETQYF.